The following is a TCR beta chain sequence with its context. The data derive from a study of blood T cell repertoires in COVID-19. Sequenced by immunoSEQ multiplex PCR; TCRdb stores in-frame clones only, minus some. In the table there are some 250,000 clones, around three quarters of which are singletons. This CDR3 has 15 amino acids. V was cut by 3 bases and J by 2 bases, with 13 bases left in between. Germline CDR1 LNHDA, CDR2 SQIVND (reference sequence). The sequence derives from a woman of 80 years or more with acute or convalescent COVID-19. The V and J genes are TRBV19 and TRBJ2-5; a possible D gene is TRBD1 (6 bases). The sample consisted of peripheral blood. The CDR3 DNA reads as TGTGCCAGTAGTATTAGCAGGGGTAATCAAGAGACCCAGTACTTC. The encoded protein is CASSISRGNQETQYF.